Presented here are 5 T cell receptor beta chains from one specimen sequenced in a study of control samples from healthy donors and cancer patients. TCRdb keeps only in-frame clones here, not all; method: immunoSEQ multiplex PCR. The table records about 98,000 clones, roughly 82% of them present only once. The source material was blood. All receptors come from a man in his fifties or sixties in good health.

This clone was recorded once. The V gene is TRBV2, the J gene TRBJ1-4, with a possible D match to TRBD1 (6 bases). The V gene's germline CDR1 is SNHLY and CDR2 FYNNEI. CDR3 size: 14 residues. The ends were cut back, 4 bases at V and 8 bases at J, with 14 bases in the middle. CDR3 sequence: CASSVAQGREKLFF. CDR3 coding DNA: TGTGCCAGCAGTGTGGCCCAGGGGAGAGAAAAACTGTTTTTT.

This clone has more than one count but fewer than ten. The genes are TRBV10-2 and TRBJ2-7, with a possible D match to TRBD1 (6 bases). The CDR3 is 15 residues long. Germline lookup yields CDR1 WSHSY and CDR2 SAAADI. V dropped 6 bases and J dropped 2 bases, with 17 bases sitting between them. CDR3 amino acids: CASRATGILPYEQYF. The DNA of the CDR3 is TGCGCCAGCAGGGCGACAGGAATTCTACCCTACGAGCAGTACTTC.

The chain combines TRBV7-6 with TRBJ2-4; the D call may be TRBD1 or TRBD2 (7 bases each). Germline V gene sequence: CDR1 SGHVS, CDR2 FNYEAQ. The CDR3 sequence is 16 residues long. Deletions cut 3 bases from V and 6 bases from J, with 18 bases between. The CDR3: CASSLQRGPGGNIQYF. The CDR3 region has the DNA TGTGCCAGCAGCTTGCAGCGGGGTCCAGGGGGAAACATTCAGTACTTC.

This chain links TRBV7-9 with TRBJ2-7; 9 bases match TRBD2. Looked up from germline, CDR1 is SEHNR and CDR2 is FQNEAQ (reference sequence). The CDR3 runs 14 residues. Trimming cost V 5 bases and J 6 bases; bases outside gene matches: 8. CDR3 loop: CASSPRGGILEQYF. The CDR3, as DNA: TGTGCCAGCAGCCCGCGGGGGGGCATCCTCGAGCAGTACTTC.

V and J are TRBV6-1 and TRBJ1-2; D may be TRBD1 (5 bases). The germline V and J ends were trimmed by 3 bases and 8 bases, with 10 bases remaining between them. In germline, CDR1 is MNHNS, CDR2 SASEGT. The CDR3 covers 12 residues. CDR3 sequence: CASSDAGYGYTF. CDR3 DNA sequence: TGTGCCAGCAGTGACGCAGGGTACGGCTACACCTTC.